Below, one T cell receptor beta chain is given with its context. The antigen it recognizes is unknown. Base quality data are lacking; no much larger clone is found one base away. The sample comes from a study of chemoradiotherapy in HPV16-positive cancers (dated by TCRdb to between 2021 and 2024). With regard to the full study: Candidate HPV-specific T-cell clones and common TCR motifs were defined by functional T-cell assays performed on cells from two HPV16-positive patients. Whether T-cell immunity against the HPV oncoproteins E6 and E7 changes during chemoradiotherapy and whether survival is affected by this immunity were examined in the study. TCR repertoires from some 89 patients with HPV-related cancers were then used to track the candidate HPV-specific TCRs and motifs. Broad study findings and their caveats: Only a couple of HPV16-positive patients were used to derive the functional definition of HPV-specific T cells, and the survival association was reported for HPV16-positive patients. Expansion of candidate HPV-specific clones and E7-related TCR motifs was observed in the tumor microenvironment during treatment, whereas no such expansion was observed for non-HPV-specific T cells. In HPV16-positive patients, expansion of HPV-responsive T cells during chemoradiotherapy was associated with improved recurrence-free survival.

Library method: the immunoSEQ multiplex PCR assay. Drawn from immuneACCESS, this table holds only the in-frame rearrangements with V and J called that TCRdb kept. Clones are partly lost; checked studies trace under half to an unresolved V gene and leave the rest unexplained. Recorded for this sample are around 15,000 clones; around 70% of them occurred a single time. Together, the top ten hold about 19% of the sample. Because repertoires were sampled repeatedly during chemoradiotherapy, clonal expansion in the tumor microenvironment could be followed. CDR1 and CDR2 are drawn from the germline V gene (reference sequence): LNHDA, SQIVND. For this chain, trimming is 6 bases at the V end and 1 base at the J end, and the number of junction bases without a gene match is 3. Counted from cysteine to phenylalanine, this CDR3 has 15 amino acids. Kept here is only the CDR3 DNA, which spans 45 bases and is read in frame from base 1.

This specimen was collected from a patient who underwent chemoradiotherapy. The source is a human donor with HPV-associated anogenital cancer. The chain joins TRBV19 to TRBJ2-6, with 7 bases matching TRBD1. The CDR3 loop reads CASSMTGSGANVLTF. The nucleotide sequence reads as follows: TGTGCCAGTAGCATGACAGGGTCTGGGGCCAACGTCCTGACTTTC.